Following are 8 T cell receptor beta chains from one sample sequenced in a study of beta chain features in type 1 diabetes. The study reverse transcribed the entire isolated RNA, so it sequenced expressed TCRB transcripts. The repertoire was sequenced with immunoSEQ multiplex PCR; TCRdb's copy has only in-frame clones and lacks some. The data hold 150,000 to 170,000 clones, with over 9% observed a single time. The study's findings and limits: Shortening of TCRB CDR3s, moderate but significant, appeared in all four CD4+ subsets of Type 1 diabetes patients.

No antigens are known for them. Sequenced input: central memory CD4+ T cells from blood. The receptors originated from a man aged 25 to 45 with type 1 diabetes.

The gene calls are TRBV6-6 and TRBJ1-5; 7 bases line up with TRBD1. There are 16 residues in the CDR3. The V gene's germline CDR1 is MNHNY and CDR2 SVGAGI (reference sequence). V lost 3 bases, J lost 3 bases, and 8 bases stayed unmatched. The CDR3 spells CASSYNDRDPNQPQHF. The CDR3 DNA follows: TGTGCCAGCAGTTATAACGACAGGGACCCCAATCAGCCCCAGCATTTT.

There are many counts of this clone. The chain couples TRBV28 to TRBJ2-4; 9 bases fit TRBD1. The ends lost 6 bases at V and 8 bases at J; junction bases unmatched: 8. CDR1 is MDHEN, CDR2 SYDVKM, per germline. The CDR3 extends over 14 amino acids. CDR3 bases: TGTGCCAGCAGCTGGACAGGGGCAGGGGACATTCAGTACTTC. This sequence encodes CASSWTGAGDIQYF.

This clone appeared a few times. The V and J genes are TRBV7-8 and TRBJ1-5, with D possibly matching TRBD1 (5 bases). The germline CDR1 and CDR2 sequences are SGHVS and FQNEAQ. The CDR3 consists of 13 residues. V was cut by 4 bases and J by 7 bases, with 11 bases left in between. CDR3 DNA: TGTGCCAGCAGCTCCGACAGCGAACAGCCCCAGCATTTT. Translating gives CASSSDSEQPQHF.

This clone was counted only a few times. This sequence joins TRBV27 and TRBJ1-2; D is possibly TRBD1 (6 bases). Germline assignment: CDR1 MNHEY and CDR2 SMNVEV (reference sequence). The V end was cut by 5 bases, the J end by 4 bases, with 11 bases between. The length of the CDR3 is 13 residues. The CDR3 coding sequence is TGTGCCAGCAGTCTACAGGGTTCCTATGGCTACACCTTC. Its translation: CASSLQGSYGYTF.

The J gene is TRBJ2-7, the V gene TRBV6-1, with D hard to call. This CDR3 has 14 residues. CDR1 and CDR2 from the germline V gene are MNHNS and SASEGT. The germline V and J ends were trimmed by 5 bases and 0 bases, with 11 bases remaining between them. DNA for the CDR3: TGTGCCAGCAGTATTAACCTCAGCTCCTACGAGCAGTACTTC. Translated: CASSINLSSYEQYF.

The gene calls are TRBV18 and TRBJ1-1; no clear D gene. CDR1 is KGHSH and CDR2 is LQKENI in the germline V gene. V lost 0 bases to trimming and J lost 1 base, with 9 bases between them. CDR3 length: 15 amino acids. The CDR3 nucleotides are TGTGCCAGCTCACCACCGAGTCTGCAGAACACTGAAGCTTTCTTT. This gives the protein CASSPPSLQNTEAFF.

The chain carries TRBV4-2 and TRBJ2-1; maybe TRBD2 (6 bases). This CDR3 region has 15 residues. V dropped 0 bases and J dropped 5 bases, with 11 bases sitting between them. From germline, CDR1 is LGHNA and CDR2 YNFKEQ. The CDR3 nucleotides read TGTGCCAGCAGCCAAGAGCGAAGCGGGCACAATGAGCAGTTCTTC. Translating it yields CASSQERSGHNEQFF.

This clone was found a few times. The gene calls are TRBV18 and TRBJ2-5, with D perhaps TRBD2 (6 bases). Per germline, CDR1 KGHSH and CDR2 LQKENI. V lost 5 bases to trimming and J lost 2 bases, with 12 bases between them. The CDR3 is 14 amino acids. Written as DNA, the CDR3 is TGTGCCAGCTCAACGGGGGACGGACAAGAGACCCAGTACTTC. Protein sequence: CASSTGDGQETQYF.